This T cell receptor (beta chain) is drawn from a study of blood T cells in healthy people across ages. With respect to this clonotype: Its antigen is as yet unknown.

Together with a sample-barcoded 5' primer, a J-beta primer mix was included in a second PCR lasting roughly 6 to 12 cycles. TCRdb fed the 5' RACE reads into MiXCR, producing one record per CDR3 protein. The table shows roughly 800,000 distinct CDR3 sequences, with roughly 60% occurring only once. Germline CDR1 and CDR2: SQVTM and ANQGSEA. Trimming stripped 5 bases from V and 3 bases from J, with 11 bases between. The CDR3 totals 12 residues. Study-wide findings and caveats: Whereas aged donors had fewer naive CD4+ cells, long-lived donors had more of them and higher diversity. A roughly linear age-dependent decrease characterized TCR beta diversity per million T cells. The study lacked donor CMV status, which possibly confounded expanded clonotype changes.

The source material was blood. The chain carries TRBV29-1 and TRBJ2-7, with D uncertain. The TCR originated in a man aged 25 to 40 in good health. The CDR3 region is CSVLTDGYEQYF. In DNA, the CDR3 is TGCAGCGTTTTAACGGACGGCTACGAGCAGTACTTC.